This T cell receptor (beta chain) was captured in a study of Graves' ophthalmopathy and Graves' hyperthyroidism. This clonotype appeared many times. Transcripts of RNA were the source for amplifying TCR beta CDR3 regions. HTBI primers were employed in first-round RT-PCR, then a second-round multiplex PCR followed. MiXCR was run by TCRdb on the multiplex PCR reads, yielding one entry per CDR3 protein. The sample carries roughly 500,000 distinct CDR3 sequences, roughly 14% recorded once. The CDR3 runs 13 residues. Germline V lookup: CDR1 SEHNR, CDR2 FQNEAQ (reference sequence). V was pared by 3 bases and J by 7 bases, with 12 bases between.

Material: blood. J is TRBJ2-5 and V is TRBV7-9, with a weak D call TRBD2 (5 bases). The sequence came from a woman aged 25 to 45 with Graves' ophthalmopathy. Here the CDR3 reads CASSFPPAGTQYF. Written as DNA, the CDR3 is TGTGCCAGCAGCTTTCCCCCTGCGGGGACCCAGTACTTC. The whole variable domain, remainder taken from reference TRBV7-9 and TRBJ2-5, is DTGVSQNPRHKITKRGQNVTFRCDPISEHNRLYWYRQTLGQGPEFLTYFQNEAQLEKSRLLSDRFSAERPKGSFSTLEIQRTEQGDSAMYLCASSFPPAGTQYFGPGTRLLVL.